One and the same sample provided the 18 T cell receptor delta chains below, sequenced in a study of gamma-delta T cells after stem cell transplantation. TCRdb repeated clone calling on the RT-PCR reads with CATT. The top ten hold roughly 15% of the sample, which has around 2,700 delta-chain clones, around 4.5% seen once. Sequencing was done on a sample of gamma-delta T cells. The receptor source for this set is a human donor. It is not recorded whose cells these are; they may come from a transplant donor.

In regard to this clone: Being one base from a much bigger clone, this may be a read error. The chain joins TRDV2 to TRDJ3, with TRDD3 matching over 7 bases. CDR3 size: 23 residues. Trimming cost V 0 bases and J 0 bases; bases outside gene matches: 19. Germline CDR1 GEAIGNYY, CDR2 EKD. CDR3 sequence: CACDTVLGAPSPAGSWDTRQMFF. In nucleotides, the CDR3 is TGTGCCTGTGACACCGTCCTGGGGGCTCCCAGCCCTGCAGGCTCCTGGGACACCCGACAGATGTTTTTC.

This rearrangement joins TRDV2 to TRDJ1; 10 positions match TRDD3. This CDR3 is built from 16 residues. From germline, CDR1 is GEAIGNYY and CDR2 EKD. The V and J ends lost 0 bases and 7 bases, in that order; junction bases with no gene match: 10. CDR3 sequence reads: CACDTAEGGIRGKLIF. The CDR3 DNA is TGTGCCTGTGACACCGCCGAGGGGGGGATACGTGGTAAACTCATCTTT.

This clone was seen only a few times. It may be a read error: a sequence one base away is much more abundant. The same CDR3 is also encoded by other DNA sequences in this sample. This chain uses TRDV2 with TRDJ1; 7 positions match TRDD3. This CDR3 has 21 residues. Germline V lookup: CDR1 GEAIGNYY, CDR2 EKD. With V trimmed by 0 bases and J by 1 base, 22 bases remained unmatched. CDR3 region: CACDTVGGDLTGGYGTDKLIF. CDR3 nucleotide sequence: TGTGCCTGTGACACCGTTGGGGGGGACCTTACTGGAGGATACGGCACCGATAAACTCATCTTT.

This clone was counted a few times. The protein given by TCRdb reflects a much larger clone and differs at residue 12 from this DNA's translation, likely from a read error; the protein shown is the DNA's translation. The genes are TRDV2 and TRDJ1, with 10 bases fitting TRDD3. Germline V lookup: CDR1 GEAIGNYY, CDR2 EKD. V was pared by 2 bases and J by 5 bases, with 16 bases of the junction left unmatched. CDR3 length: 18 amino acids. The CDR3 protein is CACDRVPTGGFNLDKLIF. The CDR3 region has the DNA TGTGCCTGTGACAGAGTCCCTACTGGGGGATTTAACTTGGATAAACTCATCTTT.

This clone was picked up a small number of times. This sequence joins TRDV2 and TRDJ1; D uncertain. Trimming took 0 bases from V and 1 from J, leaving 17 bases between them. This CDR3 region has 17 residues. Per the germline V gene, CDR1 is GEAIGNYY and CDR2 is EKD. DNA for the CDR3: TGTGCCTGTGACACCATCCCCTCGTCCGGATCCACCGATAAACTCATCTTT. Protein product: CACDTIPSSGSTDKLIF.

In this sample, this clone turned up a few times. This rearrangement joins TRDV2 to TRDJ1; 11 positions match TRDD3. The CDR3 spans 21 residues. V was pared by 0 bases and J by 2 bases, with 19 bases of the junction left unmatched. Germline CDR1 is GEAIGNYY and CDR2 is EKD. CDR3 residues: CACDTLILGDKDLSQTDKLIF. CDR3 DNA: TGTGCCTGTGACACCCTTATACTGGGGGATAAAGATTTGTCCCAAACCGATAAACTCATCTTT.

Remarks on this clone: This may stem from a read error, because a much larger clone lies one nucleotide away. In the same sample, other DNA sequences code for this CDR3. The chain links TRDV2 to TRDJ1; TRDD3 matches at 13 bases. The germline gives CDR1 GEAIGNYY, CDR2 EKD. This CDR3 has 15 amino acids. The CDR3 DNA follows: TGTGCATGTGACCCTATACTGGGGGATACGATTAAACTCATCTTT. Translation: CACDPILGDTIKLIF.

In this sample, this clone turned up a few times. The protein given by TCRdb reflects a much larger clone and differs at residue 8 from this DNA's translation, likely from a read error; the protein shown is the DNA's translation. This chain joins TRDV2 and TRDJ1; 8 nucleotides match TRDD3. With V trimmed by 2 bases and J by 2 bases, 15 bases remained unmatched. Germline assignment: CDR1 GEAIGNYY and CDR2 EKD. The CDR3 is made up of 18 amino acids. The CDR3 region has the DNA TGTGCCTGTGACATTCTCACTGAGGGATACGGTCGGACCGATAAACTCATCTTT. Translating it yields CACDILTEGYGRTDKLIF.

This clone was observed a few times. V usage is TRDV2 and J usage is TRDJ1, with TRDD3 matching over 12 bases. V shed 0 bases, J shed 0 bases, and the junction held 13 bases outside the gene matches. The germline V gene encodes CDR1 GEAIGNYY and CDR2 EKD. The CDR3 consists of 20 residues. The CDR3, as DNA: TGTGCCTGTGACACCGTCCGGTCTGGGGGATACGCTTTGTACACCGATAAACTCATCTTT. This translates into CACDTVRSGGYALYTDKLIF.

By share, this clone counts as medium-sized. The J gene is TRDJ1, the V gene TRDV2, with 9 bases that match TRDD3. Trimming at V came to 0 bases and at J to 0 bases, leaving 16 bases not matched to a gene. Germline V CDR1 and CDR2: GEAIGNYY, EKD. The CDR3 runs 20 residues. CDR3 bases: TGTGCCTGTGACACCGTACGGATGGGGGATATATTCCAGGACACCGATAAACTCATCTTT. Residues: CACDTVRMGDIFQDTDKLIF.

This clone was detected a few times. This may arise from a read error, as a much more abundant clone is one base away. The J gene is TRDJ1, the V gene TRDV2; 11 nucleotides align to TRDD3. This CDR3 is built from 14 residues. Trimming took 3 bases from V and 4 from J; bases not matched to a gene: 3. Germline values: CDR1 GEAIGNYY, CDR2 EKD. The CDR3 spells CACDPLGDSDKLIF. The CDR3 DNA follows: TGTGCCTGTGACCCACTGGGGGATAGCGATAAACTCATCTTT.

This chain joins TRDV2 and TRDJ1, with TRDD3 identical over 12 bases. After removal of 3 bases from V and 1 base from J, the junction contained 11 bases not matched to a gene. The CDR3 runs to 18 residues. The germline CDR1 and CDR2 sequences are GEAIGNYY and EKD. The CDR3: CACDAVGLGDTVTDKLIF. The CDR3 nucleotides are TGTGCCTGTGACGCAGTAGGACTGGGGGATACTGTCACCGATAAACTCATCTTT.

This clone is labeled medium-sized. The V and J genes are TRDV2 and TRDJ3; D remains unclear. This CDR3 region has 19 residues. V lost 0 bases to trimming and J lost 0 bases, with 14 bases between them. Per the germline V gene, CDR1 is GEAIGNYY and CDR2 is EKD. The CDR3 is CACDTAQGLGSWDTRQMFF. CDR3 sequence (DNA): TGTGCCTGTGACACCGCTCAGGGGCTTGGCTCCTGGGACACCCGACAGATGTTTTTC.

A few counts support this clone. The TCRdb record carries a much larger clone's protein, which differs from this DNA's translation at residue 11; a read error is the likely cause, and the protein listed here is the DNA translation. The rearrangement joins TRDV2 to TRDJ1, with 9 bases fitting TRDD3. The CDR3 is made up of 18 amino acids. The V gene end was trimmed by 2 bases and the J gene end by 5 bases; junction bases not matched to a gene: 17. Germline values: CDR1 GEAIGNYY, CDR2 EKD. The CDR3 loop is CACDRVPTGGLDLDKLIF. Here the CDR3 DNA reads TGTGCCTGTGACAGAGTCCCTACTGGGGGACTTGACTTAGATAAACTCATCTTT.

This clone was seen a few times. The rearrangement uses TRDV2 and TRDJ1; 11 bases line up with TRDD3. After removal of 0 bases from V and 3 bases from J, the junction contained 5 bases not matched to a gene. Per the germline V gene, CDR1 is GEAIGNYY and CDR2 is EKD. This CDR3 is 16 amino acids long. The CDR3 region has the DNA TGTGCCTGTGACACCGTGGGGGATACGCGGGCCGATAAACTCATCTTT. As protein: CACDTVGDTRADKLIF.

The chain couples TRDV2 to TRDJ1; 11 nucleotides align to TRDD3. V was clipped by 3 bases and J by 0 bases; unmatched bases: 8. The CDR3 length is 17 residues. Germline V gene sequence: CDR1 GEAIGNYY, CDR2 EKD. In DNA, the CDR3 is TGTGCCTGTGACTACCTGGGGGATACCCGGTACACCGATAAACTCATCTTT. Residues: CACDYLGDTRYTDKLIF.

Points on this clone: A single base separates this from a much larger clone, so it may be a read error. The V and J genes are TRDV2 and TRDJ1; D is ambiguous. CDR1 and CDR2 (germline): GEAIGNYY, EKD. V was clipped by 1 base and J by 4 bases, with 15 bases between them. This CDR3 is built from 15 residues. Here the CDR3 DNA reads TGTGCCTGTGACACGGTGGAGGGACGTAACGATAAACTCATCTTT. Its translation is CACDTVEGRNDKLIF.

CDR3 DNA: TGTGCCTGTGACACCATTACTGGGGGACGCACCGATAAACTCATCTTT. This codes for CACDTITGGRTDKLIF. The chain has TRDV2 and TRDJ1, with 9 nucleotides matching TRDD3. With V trimmed by 0 bases and J by 1 base, 5 bases remained unmatched. CDR3 length: 16 residues. Germline CDR1 GEAIGNYY, CDR2 EKD.